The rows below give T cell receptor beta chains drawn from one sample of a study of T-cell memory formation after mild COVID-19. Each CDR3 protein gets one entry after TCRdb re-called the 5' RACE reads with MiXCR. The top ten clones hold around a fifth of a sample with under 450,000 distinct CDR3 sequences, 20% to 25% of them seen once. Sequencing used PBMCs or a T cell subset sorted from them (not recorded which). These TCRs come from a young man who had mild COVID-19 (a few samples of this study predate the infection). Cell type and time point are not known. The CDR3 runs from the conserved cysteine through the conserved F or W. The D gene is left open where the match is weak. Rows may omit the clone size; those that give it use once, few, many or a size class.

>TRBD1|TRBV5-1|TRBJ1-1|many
TGCGCCAGCAGCTTGGCGGACCCGGGACAGGGCGCTGAAGCTTTCTTT
CASSLADPGQGAEAFF
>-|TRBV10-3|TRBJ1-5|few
TGTGCCATCAATGGGGGCAATCAGCCCCAGCATTTT
CAINGGNQPQHF
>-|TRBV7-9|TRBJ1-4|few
TGTGCCAGCAGCTTAGCCGGGGACCCAGGTTCACTGTTTTTT
CASSLAGDPGSLFF
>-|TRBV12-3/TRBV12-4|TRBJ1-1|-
TGTGCCAGCAGTAGGACAGCTATGAACACTGAAGCTTTCTTT
CASSRTAMNTEAFF
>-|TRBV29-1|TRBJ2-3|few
TGCAGCGTACCCTCTAGCGATTGGGCAGATACGCAGTATTTT
CSVPSSDWADTQYF
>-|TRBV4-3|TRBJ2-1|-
TGCGCCAGCAGCCTCGCCGATGAGGAGGCCTACAATGAGCAGTTCTTC
CASSLADEEAYNEQFF
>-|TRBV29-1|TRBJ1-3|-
TGCAGCCTAACGGAGGGAAACACCATATATTTT
CSLTEGNTIYF
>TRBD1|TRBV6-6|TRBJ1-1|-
TGTGCCAGTAAACAGGGGCGATCGAATGAAGCTTTCTTT
CASKQGRSNEAFF
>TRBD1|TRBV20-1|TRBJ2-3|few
TGCAGTGCCGCTCCGGACAGGTCTAGCACAGATACGCAGTATTTT
CSAAPDRSSTDTQYF
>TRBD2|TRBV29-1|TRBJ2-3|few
TGCAGCGTTGAGGGCCTAGCGGGGGGCGACACTAGCACAGATACGCAGTATTTT
CSVEGLAGGDTSTDTQYF
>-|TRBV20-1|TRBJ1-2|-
TGCAGTGCTAGGTGGGGAGGTCTCACCTATGGCTGCACCTTC
CSARWGGLTYGCTF
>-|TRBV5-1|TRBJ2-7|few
TGCGCCAGCAGCCTGGGACACCTGGACGAGCAGTACTTC
CASSLGHLDEQYF
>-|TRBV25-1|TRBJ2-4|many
TGTGCCAGCAGTGAATGGGGGGCCAAAAACATTCAGTACTTC
CASSEWGAKNIQYF
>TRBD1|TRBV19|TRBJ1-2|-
TGTGCCAGTAGATTCAAGGGGGCCTATGGCTACACCTTC
CASRFKGAYGYTF
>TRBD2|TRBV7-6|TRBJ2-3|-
TGTGCCAGCAGCGTACTAGCGGGGGGAGTCACAGATACGCAGTATTTT
CASSVLAGGVTDTQYF
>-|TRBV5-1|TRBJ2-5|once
TGCGCCAGCAGCTTGGCTGGGGGGCCGGGGGAGACCCAGTACTTC
CASSLAGGPGETQYF
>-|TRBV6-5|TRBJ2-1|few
TGTGCCAGCAAGAGGGGAGATGAGCAGTTCTTC
CASKRGDEQFF
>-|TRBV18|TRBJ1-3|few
TGTGCCAGCTCACCACCGCCGACAGTTGGAAACACCATATATTTT
CASSPPPTVGNTIYF
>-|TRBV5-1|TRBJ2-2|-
TGCGCCAGCATGAGCACCGGGGAGCTGTTTTTT
CASMSTGELFF
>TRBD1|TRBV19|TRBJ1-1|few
TGTGCCAGTAGCCGCAACCTGGGACAGGGAGGTGAAGCTTTCTTT
CASSRNLGQGGEAFF
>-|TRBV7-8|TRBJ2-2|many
TGTGCCAGCAGCCCTATAAGGAGGGGAAGGAGCGGGGAGCTGTTTTTT
CASSPIRRGRSGELFF
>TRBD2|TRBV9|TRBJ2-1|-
TGTGCCAGCAGCGTAGCCCTGGGCGGGGGGAACAATGAGCAGTTCTTC
CASSVALGGGNNEQFF
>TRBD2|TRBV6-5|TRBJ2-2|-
TGTGCCAGCAGCGTAGGACTAGCGGGGTTTACCGGGGAGCTGTTTTTT
CASSVGLAGFTGELFF
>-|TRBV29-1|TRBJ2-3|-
TGCAGCGTTGTCGGGGGGCCCACCACAGATACGCAGTATTTT
CSVVGGPTTDTQYF
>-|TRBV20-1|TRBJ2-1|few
TGCAGTGCCGGCCCGGGGTTTGAGCAGTTCTTC
CSAGPGFEQFF
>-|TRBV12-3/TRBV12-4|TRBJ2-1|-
TGTGCCAGCAGTGACGATAGGGCGGGGGCTTCCTACAATGAGCAGTTCTTC
CASSDDRAGASYNEQFF
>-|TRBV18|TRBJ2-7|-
TGTGCCAGCTCGTCTTTGACAGGAGACTCCTACGAGCAGTACTTC
CASSSLTGDSYEQYF
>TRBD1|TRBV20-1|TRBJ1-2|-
TGCAGTGCTAGGAGGGGACAGGGGGAAATTTATGGCTACACCTTC
CSARRGQGEIYGYTF
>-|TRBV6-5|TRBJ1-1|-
TGTGCCACCGCACTTGGGGGGAACACTGAAGCTTTCTTT
CATALGGNTEAFF